The rows below give T cell receptor beta chains drawn from one sample of a study of OX40 agonist ivuxolimab in advanced cancers. TCRdb's table, derived via immunoSEQ multiplex PCR, lists solely in-frame clones and lacks some. The data hold around 86,000 clones, with around 89% observed a single time. The specimen was CD4+ or CD8+ T cells sorted from blood, collected in a trial of the OX40 agonist ivuxolimab. The receptors derive from an adult with an advanced solid tumor such as melanoma, head and neck, liver or kidney cancer. Both conserved end residues are part of each CDR3. The order of the fields is V gene, J gene, clone size, CDR3 length, D gene, CDR3 DNA, CDR3 protein. A D gene is named only where the DNA matches it firmly. Where a row states a size, it is once, few, many or the class of an expanded clone; other rows omit it.

>TRBV6-5|TRBJ2-7|once|14|TRBD2
TGTGCCAGCAGGAAGACTAGCGGGAGCTACGAGCAGTACTTC
CASRKTSGSYEQYF
>TRBV19|TRBJ2-1|.|18|.
TGTGCCAGTAGTGCTCCGGGTGGCGGGCGCCGCTCCTACAATGAGCAGTTCTTC
CASSAPGGGRRSYNEQFF
>TRBV10-3|TRBJ2-7|.|16|TRBD2
TGTGCCATCAGTGAGACAAGACTAGCTTCCCCCTACGAGCAGTACTTC
CAISETRLASPYEQYF
>TRBV6-5|TRBJ1-2|.|14|.
TGTGCCAGCAGTTACTCGCGGCAGGGGAATGGCTACACCTTC
CASSYSRQGNGYTF
>TRBV27|TRBJ2-3|.|18|TRBD2
TGTGCCAGCAGTTCAACAAAACTAGCGGGAGGGCCGAGAGATACGCAGTATTTT
CASSSTKLAGGPRDTQYF
>TRBV19|TRBJ2-7|once|15|TRBD2
TGTGCCAGTAGTACGAGAGCGGGAGCCCCCTACGAGCAGTACTTC
CASSTRAGAPYEQYF
>TRBV5-1|TRBJ1-5|.|15|TRBD1
TGCGCCAGCAGCCACGGGACAGGGGAAAATCAGCCCCAGCATTTT
CASSHGTGENQPQHF
>TRBV18|TRBJ2-1|.|15|.
TGTGCCAGCTCACCTGGAGGGAGGAGGGACAATGAGCAGTTCTTC
CASSPGGRRDNEQFF
>TRBV11-3|TRBJ2-2|few|13|.
TGTGCCAGCAGCCGGGTGGGCACCGGGGAGCTGTTTTTT
CASSRVGTGELFF
>TRBV27|TRBJ2-7|few|11|.
TGTGCCAGCATCGGAGCTAGCGAGCAGTACTTC
CASIGASEQYF
>TRBV5-1|TRBJ2-1|few|16|TRBD2
TGCGCCAGCAGCTCCGGGACTAGCGGGGGGTACAATGAGCAGTTCTTC
CASSSGTSGGYNEQFF
>TRBV7-9|TRBJ2-7|.|18|.
TGTGCCAGCAGCTTATTTGGGGCGTCGGGGAGGAGCTCCTACGAGCAGTACTTC
CASSLFGASGRSSYEQYF
>TRBV6-5|TRBJ2-5|once|16|.
TGTGCCAGCAGTTACGTTGCAGGGGGGATGCAAGAGACCCAGTACTTC
CASSYVAGGMQETQYF
>TRBV29-1|TRBJ2-3|.|12|.
TGCAGCGTCCACCCCGGAAGAAATACGCAGTATTTT
CSVHPGRNTQYF
>TRBV10-3|TRBJ1-5|.|13|.
TGTGCCATTGGGGGTGGTGGGTACCAGCCCCAGCATTTT
CAIGGGGYQPQHF
>TRBV5-6|TRBJ2-5|.|12|.
TGTGCCAGCAGCTTCGTATCGGGCCACTTGTACTTC
CASSFVSGHLYF
>TRBV18|TRBJ2-7|.|14|TRBD1
TGTGCCAGCTCACCAGGACAGGGTGATAACGAGCAGTACTTC
CASSPGQGDNEQYF
>TRBV6-5|TRBJ2-3|.|14|.
TGTGCCAGCAGCCCATTCCGGATCACAGATACGCAGTATTTT
CASSPFRITDTQYF
>TRBV29-1|TRBJ1-2|.|12|TRBD1
TGCAGCGCACGACAGGGAGGTTGGGGCTACACCTTC
CSARQGGWGYTF
>TRBV4-1|TRBJ1-3|.|16|.
TGCGCCAGCAGCCAACCAGACAGGAACACTGGAAACACCATATATTTT
CASSQPDRNTGNTIYF
>TRBV30|TRBJ2-2|.|14|.
TGTGCCGGATACAGGGGAGGGAACACCGGGGAGCTGTTTTTT
CAGYRGGNTGELFF
>TRBV27|TRBJ1-1|.|16|TRBD1
TGTGCCAGCAGCCGAGGTAGGGAGGGGGCGAACACTGAAGCTTTCTTT
CASSRGREGANTEAFF
>TRBV5-4|TRBJ2-5|.|16|TRBD2
TGTGCCAGCAGTAATGATCCTAGCGGGTACCAAGAGACCCAGTACTTC
CASSNDPSGYQETQYF
>TRBV19|TRBJ1-5|.|14|.
TGTGCCAGTAGTAAACAGAATAGCAATCAGCCCCAGCATTTT
CASSKQNSNQPQHF
>TRBV5-1|TRBJ1-4|.|15|.
TGCGCCAGCAGCTTGGGGGGGCGAGGTAATGAAAAACTGTTTTTT
CASSLGGRGNEKLFF
>TRBV19|TRBJ2-1|.|15|TRBD2
TGTGCCAGTAGGAATAGCGGGAGACCCTACAATGAGCAGTTCTTC
CASRNSGRPYNEQFF
>TRBV5-5|TRBJ1-5|.|16|.
TGTGCCAGCAGCTTGGGGCTTGTGGCCCGCAATCAGCCCCAGCATTTT
CASSLGLVARNQPQHF
>TRBV28|TRBJ2-1|.|15|.
TGTGCCAGCAGTTTAACTAGTTCGGCTTACAATGAGCAGTTCTTC
CASSLTSSAYNEQFF
>TRBV30|TRBJ1-2|.|13|.
TGTGCCGGGGGTAGAGAGAGAAACTATGGCTACACCTTC
CAGGRERNYGYTF
>TRBV9|TRBJ2-6|.|14|.
TGTGCCAGCAGCGGATGGGCGGGGGCCAACGTCCTGACTTTC
CASSGWAGANVLTF
>TRBV18|TRBJ1-1|.|14|.
TGTGCCAGCGCGGAGAGGGGGTCTGGAACTGAAGCTTTCTTT
CASAERGSGTEAFF
>TRBV18|TRBJ2-7|.|13|.
TGTGCCAGCTCACCACCGTCACTAAACGAGCAGTACTTC
CASSPPSLNEQYF
>TRBV7-6|TRBJ2-7|.|16|TRBD1
TGTGCCAGCAGCTTAGGAGTGGGACAGGGGTTTAGGGAGCAGTACTTC
CASSLGVGQGFREQYF
>TRBV4-2|TRBJ1-4|.|14|.
TGTGCCAGCAGCCAAGATTGGGGAAATGAAAAACTGTTTTTT
CASSQDWGNEKLFF
>TRBV10-3|TRBJ1-1|.|15|.
TGTGCCATCAGTGGCTCACAGGGTGTGGGCACTGAAGCTTTCTTT
CAISGSQGVGTEAFF
>TRBV27|TRBJ1-3|.|13|TRBD1
TGTGCCAGCAGTAGACAGGGAAGGGACACCATATATTTT
CASSRQGRDTIYF
>TRBV7-2|TRBJ1-5|.|13|.
TGTGCCAGCAGCCTACAGGAGAGGCAGCCCCAGCATTTT
CASSLQERQPQHF
>TRBV19|TRBJ2-5|.|14|TRBD1
TGTGCCAGTAGCAAGGACAGGGTCCAAGAGACCCAGTACTTC
CASSKDRVQETQYF
>TRBV10-1|TRBJ2-1|few|15|TRBD2
TGCGCCAGCAGTCCCGGGACTAGCGGAAACAATGAGCAGTTCTTC
CASSPGTSGNNEQFF
>TRBV27|TRBJ1-5|.|15|TRBD1
TGTGCCAGCAGGGAGGGACAGCTTAGCAATCAGCCCCAGCATTTT
CASREGQLSNQPQHF
>TRBV19|TRBJ2-1|.|17|TRBD2
TGTGCCAGTAGTAGAATAGCGGGCCTTTCCTCCTACAATGAGCAGTTCTTC
CASSRIAGLSSYNEQFF
>TRBV19|TRBJ1-5|.|16|.
TGTGCCAGTCTCCCCAAATGGGCAGGGCGGAATCAGCCCCAGCATTTT
CASLPKWAGRNQPQHF
>TRBV15|TRBJ2-3|.|15|TRBD2
TGTGCCACCAGCAAGAGCGGGACTAGCACAGATACGCAGTATTTT
CATSKSGTSTDTQYF
>TRBV18|TRBJ1-3|.|15|.
TGTGCCAGCTCAGAGAATGGAGGGAACGGAAACACCATATATTTT
CASSENGGNGNTIYF
>TRBV7-2|TRBJ1-5|.|14|TRBD1
TGTGCCAGCAGACTCGGGACAGGGGATCAGCCCCAGCATTTT
CASRLGTGDQPQHF
>TRBV5-1|TRBJ2-3|.|16|TRBD2
TGCGCCAGCAGCTTGGGACTAGCGGGAAGAGTAGATACGCAGTATTTT
CASSLGLAGRVDTQYF
>TRBV5-1|TRBJ2-1|.|16|TRBD2
TGCGCCAGCAGCTTACTAACTAGCGGGGCCTACAATGAGCAGTTCTTC
CASSLLTSGAYNEQFF
>TRBV11-3|TRBJ1-3|.|18|.
TGTGCCAGCAGCTTGTGGTTTGGGGACGAGTCGGAAGGAAACACCATATATTTT
CASSLWFGDESEGNTIYF
>TRBV7-2|TRBJ2-5|once|13|.
TGTGCCAGCAGCCCCTCCCGGCAAGAGACCCAGTACTTC
CASSPSRQETQYF
>TRBV27|TRBJ2-5|.|16|.
TGTGCCAGCAGTTTATTCCCAGACAGCATCCAAGAGACCCAGTACTTC
CASSLFPDSIQETQYF
>TRBV9|TRBJ2-3|.|15|TRBD1
TGTGCCAGCAGCGTTATGACAGGGTCCACAGATACGCAGTATTTT
CASSVMTGSTDTQYF